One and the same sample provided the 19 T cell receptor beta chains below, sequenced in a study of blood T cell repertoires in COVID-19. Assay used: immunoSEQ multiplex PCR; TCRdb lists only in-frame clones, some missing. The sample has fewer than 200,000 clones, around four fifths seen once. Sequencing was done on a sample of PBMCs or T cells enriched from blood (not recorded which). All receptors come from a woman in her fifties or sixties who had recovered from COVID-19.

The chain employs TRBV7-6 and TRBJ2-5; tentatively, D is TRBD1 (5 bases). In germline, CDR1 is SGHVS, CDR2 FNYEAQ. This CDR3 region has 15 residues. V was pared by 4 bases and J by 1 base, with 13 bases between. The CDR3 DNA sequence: TGTGCCAGCAGCTCGAGACAGACTGTCCAAGAGACCCAGTACTTC. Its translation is CASSSRQTVQETQYF. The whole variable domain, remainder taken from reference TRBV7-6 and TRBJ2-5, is GAGVSQSPRYKVTKRGQDVALRCDPISGHVSLYWYRQALGQGPEFLTYFNYEAQQDKSGLPNDRFSAERPEGSISTLTIQRTEQRDSAMYRCASSSRQTVQETQYFGPGTRLLVL.

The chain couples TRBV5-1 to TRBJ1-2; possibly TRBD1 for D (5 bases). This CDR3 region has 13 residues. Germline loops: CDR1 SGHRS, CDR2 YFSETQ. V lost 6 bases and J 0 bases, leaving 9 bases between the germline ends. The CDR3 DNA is TGCGCCAGCACCAGGGAATCTAACTATGGCTACACCTTC. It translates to CASTRESNYGYTF.

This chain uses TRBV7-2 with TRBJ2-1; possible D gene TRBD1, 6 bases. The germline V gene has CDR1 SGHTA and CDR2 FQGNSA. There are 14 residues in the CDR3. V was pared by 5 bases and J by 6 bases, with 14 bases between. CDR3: CASSNGGRGNEQFF. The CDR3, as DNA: TGTGCCAGCAGCAATGGGGGCAGGGGCAATGAGCAGTTCTTC.

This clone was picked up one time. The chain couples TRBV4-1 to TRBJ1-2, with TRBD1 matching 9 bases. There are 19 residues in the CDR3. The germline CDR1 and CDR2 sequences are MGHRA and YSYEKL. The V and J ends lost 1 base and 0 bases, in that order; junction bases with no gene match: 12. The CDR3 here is CASSQVVPGQGFSNYGYTF. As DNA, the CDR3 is TGCGCCAGCAGCCAAGTTGTCCCGGGACAGGGCTTCTCTAACTATGGCTACACCTTC.

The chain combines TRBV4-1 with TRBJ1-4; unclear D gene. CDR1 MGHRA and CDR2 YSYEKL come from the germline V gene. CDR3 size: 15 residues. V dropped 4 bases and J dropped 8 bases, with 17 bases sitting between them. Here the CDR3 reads CASSPKGTREEKLFF. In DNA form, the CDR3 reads TGCGCCAGCAGCCCAAAGGGCACGCGGGAAGAAAAACTGTTTTTT.

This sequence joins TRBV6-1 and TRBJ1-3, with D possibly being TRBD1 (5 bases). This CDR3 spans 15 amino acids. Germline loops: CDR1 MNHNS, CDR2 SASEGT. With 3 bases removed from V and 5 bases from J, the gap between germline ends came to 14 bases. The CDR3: CASSERTTGRNTIYF. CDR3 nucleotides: TGTGCCAGCAGTGAGAGAACCACAGGAAGAAACACCATATATTTT.

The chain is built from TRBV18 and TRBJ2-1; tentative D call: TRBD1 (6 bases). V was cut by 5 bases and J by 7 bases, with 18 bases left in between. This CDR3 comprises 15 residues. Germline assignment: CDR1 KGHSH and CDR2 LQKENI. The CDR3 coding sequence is TGTGCCAGCTCATCTTTACAGGTCCAGGGGAATGAGCAGTTCTTC. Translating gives CASSSLQVQGNEQFF.

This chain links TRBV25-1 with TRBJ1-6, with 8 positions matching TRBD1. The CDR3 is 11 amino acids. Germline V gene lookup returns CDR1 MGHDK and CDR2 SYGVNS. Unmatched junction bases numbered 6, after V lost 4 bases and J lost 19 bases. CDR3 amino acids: CASSVGDRSHF. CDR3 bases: TGTGCCAGCAGTGTTGGGGACAGGTCTCACTTT.

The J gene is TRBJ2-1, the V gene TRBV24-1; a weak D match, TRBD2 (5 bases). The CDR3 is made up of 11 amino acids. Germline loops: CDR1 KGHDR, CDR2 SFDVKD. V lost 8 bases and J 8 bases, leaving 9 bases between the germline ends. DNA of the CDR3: TGTGCCACCACATCGGGATATGAGCAGTTCTTC. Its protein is CATTSGYEQFF.

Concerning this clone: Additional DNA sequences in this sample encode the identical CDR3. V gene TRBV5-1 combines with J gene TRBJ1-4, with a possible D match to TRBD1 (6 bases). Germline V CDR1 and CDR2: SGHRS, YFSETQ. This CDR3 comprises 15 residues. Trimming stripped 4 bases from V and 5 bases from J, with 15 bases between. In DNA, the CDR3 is TGCGCCAGCAGCAGTACCGGGACACTCAATGAAAAACTGTTTTTT. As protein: CASSSTGTLNEKLFF. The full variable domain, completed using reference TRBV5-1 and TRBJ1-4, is KAGVTQTPRYLIKTRGQQVTLSCSPISGHRSVSWYQQTPGQGLQFLFEYFSETQRNKGNFPGRFSGRQFSNSRSEMNVSTLELGDSALYLCASSSTGTLNEKLFFGSGTQLSVL.

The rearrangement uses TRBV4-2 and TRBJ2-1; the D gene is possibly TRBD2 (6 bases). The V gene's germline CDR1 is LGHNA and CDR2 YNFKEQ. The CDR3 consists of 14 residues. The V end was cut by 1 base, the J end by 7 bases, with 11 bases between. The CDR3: CASSQGIRENEQFF. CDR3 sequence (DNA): TGTGCCAGCAGCCAAGGGATTCGGGAGAATGAGCAGTTCTTC.

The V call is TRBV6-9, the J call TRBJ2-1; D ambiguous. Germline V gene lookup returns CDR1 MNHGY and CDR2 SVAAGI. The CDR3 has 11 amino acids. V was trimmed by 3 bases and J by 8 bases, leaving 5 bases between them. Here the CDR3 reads CASSYLDEQFF. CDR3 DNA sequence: TGTGCCAGCAGTTACCTCGATGAGCAGTTCTTC.

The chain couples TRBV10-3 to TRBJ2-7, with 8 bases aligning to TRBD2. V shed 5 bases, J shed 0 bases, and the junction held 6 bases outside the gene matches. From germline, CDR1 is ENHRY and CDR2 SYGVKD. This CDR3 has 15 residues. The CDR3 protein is CAISSNSGISYEQYF. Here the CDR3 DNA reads TGTGCCATCAGTAGCAATAGCGGGATCTCCTACGAGCAGTACTTC.

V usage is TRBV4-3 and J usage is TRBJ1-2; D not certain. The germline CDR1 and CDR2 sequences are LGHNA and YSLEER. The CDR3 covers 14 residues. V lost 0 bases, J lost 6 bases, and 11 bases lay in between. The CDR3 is CASSQEIGRHGYTF. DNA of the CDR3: TGCGCCAGCAGCCAAGAGATTGGGCGCCATGGCTACACCTTC.

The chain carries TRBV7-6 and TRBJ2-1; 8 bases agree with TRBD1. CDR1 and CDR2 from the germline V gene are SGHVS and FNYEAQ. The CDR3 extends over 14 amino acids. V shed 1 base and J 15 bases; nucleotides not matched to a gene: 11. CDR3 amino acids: CASSLEHQGAGWFF. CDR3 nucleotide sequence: TGTGCCAGCAGCTTAGAACATCAGGGGGCAGGCTGGTTCTTC. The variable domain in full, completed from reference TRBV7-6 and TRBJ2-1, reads GAGVSQSPRYKVTKRGQDVALRCDPISGHVSLYWYRQALGQGPEFLTYFNYEAQQDKSGLPNDRFSAERPEGSISTLTIQRTEQRDSAMYRCASSLEHQGAGWFFGPGTRLTVL.

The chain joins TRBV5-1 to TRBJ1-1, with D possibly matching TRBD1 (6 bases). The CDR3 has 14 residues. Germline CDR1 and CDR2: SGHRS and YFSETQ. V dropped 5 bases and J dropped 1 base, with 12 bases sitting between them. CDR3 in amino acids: CASRSGQTNTEAFF. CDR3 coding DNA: TGCGCCAGCAGATCTGGACAGACGAACACTGAAGCTTTCTTT.

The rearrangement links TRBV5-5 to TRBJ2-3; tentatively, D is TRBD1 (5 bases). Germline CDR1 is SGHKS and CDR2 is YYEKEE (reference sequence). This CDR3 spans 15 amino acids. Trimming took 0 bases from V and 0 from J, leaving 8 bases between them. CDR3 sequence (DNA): TGTGCCAGCAGCTTGGAGGGGCCAAGCACAGATACGCAGTATTTT. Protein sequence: CASSLEGPSTDTQYF. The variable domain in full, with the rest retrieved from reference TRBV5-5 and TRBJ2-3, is DAGVTQSPTHLIKTRGQQVTLRCSPISGHKSVSWYQQVLGQGPQFIFQYYEKEERGRGNFPDRFSARQFPNYSSELNVNALLLGDSALYLCASSLEGPSTDTQYFGPGTRLTVL.

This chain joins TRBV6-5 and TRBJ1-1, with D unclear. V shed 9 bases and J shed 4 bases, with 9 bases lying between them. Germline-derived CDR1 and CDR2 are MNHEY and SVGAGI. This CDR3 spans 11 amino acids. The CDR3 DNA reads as TGTGCCAGTGTGGGGAGCACTGAAGCTTTCTTT. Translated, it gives CASVGSTEAFF.

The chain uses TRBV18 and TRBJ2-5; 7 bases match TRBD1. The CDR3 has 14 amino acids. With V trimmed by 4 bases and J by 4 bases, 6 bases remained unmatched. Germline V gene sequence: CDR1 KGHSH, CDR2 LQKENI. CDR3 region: CASSHRGEAETQYF. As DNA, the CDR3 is TGTGCCAGCTCACACAGGGGAGAGGCAGAGACCCAGTACTTC.